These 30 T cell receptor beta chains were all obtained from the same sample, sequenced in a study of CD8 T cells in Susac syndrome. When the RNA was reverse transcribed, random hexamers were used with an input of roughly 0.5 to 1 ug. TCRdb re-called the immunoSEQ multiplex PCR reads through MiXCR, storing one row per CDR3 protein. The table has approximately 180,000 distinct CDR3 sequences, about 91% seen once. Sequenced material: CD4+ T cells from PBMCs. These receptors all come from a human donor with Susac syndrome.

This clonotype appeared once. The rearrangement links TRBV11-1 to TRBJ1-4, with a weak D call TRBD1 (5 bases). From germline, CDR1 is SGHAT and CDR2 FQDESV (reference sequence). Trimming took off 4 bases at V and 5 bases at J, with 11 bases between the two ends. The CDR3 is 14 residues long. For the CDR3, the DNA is TGTGCCAGCAGCTCGGGACCGAGAAATGAAAAACTGTTTTTT. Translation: CASSSGPRNEKLFF.

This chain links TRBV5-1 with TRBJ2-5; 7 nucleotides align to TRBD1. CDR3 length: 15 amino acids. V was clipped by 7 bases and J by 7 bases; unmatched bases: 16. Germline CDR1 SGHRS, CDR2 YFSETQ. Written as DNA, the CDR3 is TGCGCCAGCCACCCGAACCCCGGGACAGCCAGGACCCAGTACTTC. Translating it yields CASHPNPGTARTQYF.

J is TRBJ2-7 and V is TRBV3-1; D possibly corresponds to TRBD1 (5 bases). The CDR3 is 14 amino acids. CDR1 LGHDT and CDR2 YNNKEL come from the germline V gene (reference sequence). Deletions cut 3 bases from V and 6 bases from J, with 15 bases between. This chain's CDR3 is CASSHTTGLSEQYF. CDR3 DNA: TGTGCCAGCAGCCACACAACAGGTTTATCCGAGCAGTACTTC.

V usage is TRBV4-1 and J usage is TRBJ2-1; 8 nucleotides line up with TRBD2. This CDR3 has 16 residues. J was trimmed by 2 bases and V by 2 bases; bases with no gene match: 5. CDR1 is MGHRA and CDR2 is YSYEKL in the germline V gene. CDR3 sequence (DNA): TGCGCCAGCAGCCAAATGGGACTAGTGGCCTACAATGAGCAGTTCTTC. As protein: CASSQMGLVAYNEQFF.

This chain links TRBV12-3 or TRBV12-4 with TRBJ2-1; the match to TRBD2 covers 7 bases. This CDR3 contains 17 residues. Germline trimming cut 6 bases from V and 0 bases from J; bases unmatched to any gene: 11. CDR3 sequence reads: CASSRSRGGSSYNEQFF. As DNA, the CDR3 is TGTGCCAGCAGCCGATCGAGGGGAGGGAGCTCCTACAATGAGCAGTTCTTC.

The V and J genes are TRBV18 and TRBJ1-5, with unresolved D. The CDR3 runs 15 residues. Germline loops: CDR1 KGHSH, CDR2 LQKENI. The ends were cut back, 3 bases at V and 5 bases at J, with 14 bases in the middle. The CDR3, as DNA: TGTGCCAGCTCACCGAATCACGGCCTCGATCAGCCCCAGCATTTT. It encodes CASSPNHGLDQPQHF.

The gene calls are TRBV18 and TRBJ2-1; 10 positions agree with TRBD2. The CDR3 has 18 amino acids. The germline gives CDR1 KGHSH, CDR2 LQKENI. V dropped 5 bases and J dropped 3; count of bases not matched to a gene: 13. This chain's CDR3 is CASSSKSDTSGIYNEQFF. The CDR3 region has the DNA TGTGCCAGCTCATCGAAATCCGATACTAGCGGGATCTACAATGAGCAGTTCTTC.

The CDR3: CACYSRGGSGNTIYF. The DNA for the CDR3 is TGTGCCTGCTACAGCAGGGGTGGCTCTGGAAACACCATATATTTT. The chain combines TRBV30 with TRBJ1-3; perhaps TRBD1 as D (6 bases). The germline V and J ends were trimmed by 6 bases and 0 bases, with 15 bases remaining between them. Germline V gene sequence: CDR1 GTSNPN, CDR2 SVGIG (reference sequence). This CDR3 has 15 residues.

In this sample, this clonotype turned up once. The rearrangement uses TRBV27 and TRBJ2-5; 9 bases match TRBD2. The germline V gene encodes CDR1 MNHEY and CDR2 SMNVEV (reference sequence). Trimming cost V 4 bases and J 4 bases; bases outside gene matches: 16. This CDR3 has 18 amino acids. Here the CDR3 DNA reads TGTGCCAGCAGTTCTCCCGCCGGGGCGGGGGGGCCAGGAGAGACCCAGTACTTC. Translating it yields CASSSPAGAGGPGETQYF.

CDR3 nucleotides: TGCAGCGCCACACGATTCGACCAACTGGCTTTCTTT. Its protein is CSATRFDQLAFF. The genes are TRBV29-1 and TRBJ1-1; D call uncertain. The CDR3 totals 12 residues. Deletions cut 7 bases from V and 11 bases from J, with 20 bases between. Germline CDR1 and CDR2: SQVTM and ANQGSEA.

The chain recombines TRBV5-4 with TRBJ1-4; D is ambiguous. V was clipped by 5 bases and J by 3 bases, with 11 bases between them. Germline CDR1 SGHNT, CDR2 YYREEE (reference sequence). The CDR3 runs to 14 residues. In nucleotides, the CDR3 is TGTGCCAGCAGGCCGGAGGGCCCTAATGAAAAACTGTTTTTT. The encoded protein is CASRPEGPNEKLFF.

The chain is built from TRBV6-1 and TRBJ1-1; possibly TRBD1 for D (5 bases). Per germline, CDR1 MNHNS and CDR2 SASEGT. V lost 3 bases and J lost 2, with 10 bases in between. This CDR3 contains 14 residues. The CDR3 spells CASSDGTANTEAFF. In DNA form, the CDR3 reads TGTGCCAGCAGTGATGGGACTGCTAACACTGAAGCTTTCTTT.

The DNA for the CDR3 is TGTGCCAGCAGCGGTGGACAAGGAAGCTCCTACGAGCAGTACTTC. It translates to CASSGGQGSSYEQYF. The V and J genes are TRBV7-9 and TRBJ2-7; tentatively, D is TRBD1 (5 bases). Per the germline V gene, CDR1 is SEHNR and CDR2 is FQNEAQ (reference sequence). This CDR3 is built from 15 residues. Trimming took 5 bases from V and 0 from J, leaving 14 bases between them.

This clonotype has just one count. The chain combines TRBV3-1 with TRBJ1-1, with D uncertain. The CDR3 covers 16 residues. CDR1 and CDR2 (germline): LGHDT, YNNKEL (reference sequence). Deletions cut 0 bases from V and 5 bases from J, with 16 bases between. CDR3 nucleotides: TGTGCCAGCAGCCAAGATCAGAACGACCTGGGGACTGAAGCTTTCTTT. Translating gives CASSQDQNDLGTEAFF.

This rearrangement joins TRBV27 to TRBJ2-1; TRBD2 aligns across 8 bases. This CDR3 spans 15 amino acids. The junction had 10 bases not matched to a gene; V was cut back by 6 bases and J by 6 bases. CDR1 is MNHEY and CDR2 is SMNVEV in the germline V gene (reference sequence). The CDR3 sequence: CASRQGSGIVNEQFF. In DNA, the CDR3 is TGTGCCAGCAGGCAGGGTAGCGGGATAGTCAATGAGCAGTTCTTC.

DNA for the CDR3: TGTGCCAGCAGCGAGAGCAGGACAGGACTCAATCAGCCCCAGCATTTT. This sequence encodes CASSESRTGLNQPQHF. This sequence joins TRBV2 and TRBJ1-5; 7 positions match TRBD1. The ends lost 6 bases at V and 3 bases at J; junction bases unmatched: 11. This CDR3 has 16 residues. Germline V lookup: CDR1 SNHLY, CDR2 FYNNEI.

CDR3 sequence: CASGLAGQRNLTKQYF. The CDR3 nucleotides are TGTGCTAGTGGTTTGGCCGGTCAGCGGAACCTTACGAAGCAGTACTTC. The J gene is TRBJ2-7, the V gene TRBV12-5; maybe TRBD2 (5 bases). V lost 1 base, J lost 8 bases, and 21 bases lay in between. This CDR3 comprises 16 residues. Germline CDR1 reads LGHNT; CDR2 reads FRNRAP.

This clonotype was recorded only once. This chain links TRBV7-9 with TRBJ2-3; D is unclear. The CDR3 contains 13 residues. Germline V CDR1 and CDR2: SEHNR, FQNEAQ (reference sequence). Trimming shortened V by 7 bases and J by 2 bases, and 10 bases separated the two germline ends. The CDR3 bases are TGTGCCAGCATAGGGCGATTCACAGATACGCAGTATTTT. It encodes CASIGRFTDTQYF.

The CDR3 nucleotides read TGTGCCAGCTCACGAGGGGGCGAAAACACCATATATTTT. Translated: CASSRGGENTIYF. The chain couples TRBV18 to TRBJ1-3, with 7 nucleotides matching TRBD1. CDR1 and CDR2 (germline): KGHSH, LQKENI. The CDR3 spans 13 residues. After removal of 4 bases from V and 6 bases from J, the junction contained 3 bases not matched to a gene.

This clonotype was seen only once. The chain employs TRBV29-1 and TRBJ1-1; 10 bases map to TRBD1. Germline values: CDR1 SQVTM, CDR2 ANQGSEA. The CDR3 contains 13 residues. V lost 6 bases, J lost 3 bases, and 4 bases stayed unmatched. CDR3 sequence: CSVMDRGDTEAFF. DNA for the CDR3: TGCAGCGTAATGGACAGGGGGGACACTGAAGCTTTCTTT.

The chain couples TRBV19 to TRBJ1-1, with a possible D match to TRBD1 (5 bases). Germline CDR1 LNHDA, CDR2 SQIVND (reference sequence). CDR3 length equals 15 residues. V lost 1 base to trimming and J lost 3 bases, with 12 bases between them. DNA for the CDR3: TGTGCCAGTAGTATAGGGAATACGGGGGACACTGAAGCTTTCTTT. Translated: CASSIGNTGDTEAFF. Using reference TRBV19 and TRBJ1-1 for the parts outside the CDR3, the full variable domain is DGGITQSPKYLFRKEGQNVTLSCEQNLNHDAMYWYRQDPGQGLRLIYYSQIVNDFQKGDIAEGYSVSREKKESFPLTVTSAQKNPTAFYLCASSIGNTGDTEAFFGQGTRLTVV.

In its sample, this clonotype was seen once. The CDR3 sequence: CASSISRGPSGANVLTF. CDR3 DNA sequence: TGTGCCAGTAGTATCTCCCGGGGACCCTCTGGGGCCAACGTCCTGACTTTC. The chain links TRBV19 to TRBJ2-6, with D tentatively TRBD1 or TRBD2 (5 bases each). Per germline, CDR1 LNHDA and CDR2 SQIVND (reference sequence). V was pared by 3 bases and J by 0 bases, with 12 bases between. The length of the CDR3 is 17 residues. Full variable domain (remainder filled in from reference TRBV19 and TRBJ2-6): DGGITQSPKYLFRKEGQNVTLSCEQNLNHDAMYWYRQDPGQGLRLIYYSQIVNDFQKGDIAEGYSVSREKKESFPLTVTSAQKNPTAFYLCASSISRGPSGANVLTFGAGSRLTVL.

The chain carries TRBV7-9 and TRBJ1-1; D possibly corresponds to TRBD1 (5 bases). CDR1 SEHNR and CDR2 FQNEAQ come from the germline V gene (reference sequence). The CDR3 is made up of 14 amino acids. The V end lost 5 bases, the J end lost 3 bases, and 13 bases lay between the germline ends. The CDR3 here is CASSGGGRDTEAFF. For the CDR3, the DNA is TGTGCCAGCAGCGGGGGGGGAAGGGACACTGAAGCTTTCTTT.

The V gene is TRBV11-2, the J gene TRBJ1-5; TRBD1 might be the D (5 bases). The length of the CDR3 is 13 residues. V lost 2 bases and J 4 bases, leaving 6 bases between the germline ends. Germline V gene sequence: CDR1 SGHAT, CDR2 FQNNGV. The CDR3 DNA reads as TGTGCCAGCAGCTTAAAGGGGAATCAGCCCCAGCATTTT. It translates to CASSLKGNQPQHF.

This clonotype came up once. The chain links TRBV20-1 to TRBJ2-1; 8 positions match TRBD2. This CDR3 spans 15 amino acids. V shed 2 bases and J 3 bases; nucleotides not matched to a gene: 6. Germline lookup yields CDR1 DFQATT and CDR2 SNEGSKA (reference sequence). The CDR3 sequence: CSARSIAGFYNEQFF. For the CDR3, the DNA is TGCAGTGCTAGATCCATAGCGGGGTTCTACAATGAGCAGTTCTTC.

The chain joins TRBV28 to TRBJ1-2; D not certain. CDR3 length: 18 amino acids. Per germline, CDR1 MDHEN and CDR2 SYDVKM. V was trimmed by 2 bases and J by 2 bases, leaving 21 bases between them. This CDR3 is CASSLPSLLSRWNYGYTF. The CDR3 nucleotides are TGTGCCAGCAGTTTACCCTCCCTTTTGAGCCGATGGAACTATGGCTACACCTTC.

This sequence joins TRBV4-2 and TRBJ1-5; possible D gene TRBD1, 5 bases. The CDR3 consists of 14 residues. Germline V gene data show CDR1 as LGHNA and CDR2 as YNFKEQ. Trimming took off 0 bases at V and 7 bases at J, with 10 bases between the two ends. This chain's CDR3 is CASSQERDVQPQHF. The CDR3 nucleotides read TGTGCCAGCAGCCAAGAAAGGGACGTGCAGCCCCAGCATTTT.

DNA for the CDR3: TGTGCCAGCAGCCCCGGACGGTCGAACACCGGGGAGCTGTTTTTT. The encoded protein is CASSPGRSNTGELFF. This chain uses TRBV4-2 with TRBJ2-2; D not certain. Germline V CDR1 and CDR2: LGHNA, YNFKEQ. V gave up 4 bases and J gave up 0 bases, with 9 bases separating them. This CDR3 is 15 amino acids long.

The CDR3 DNA sequence: TGTGCCAGCAGCTTAGGTTTGAGAGGTCATGGCTACACCTTC. This sequence encodes CASSLGLRGHGYTF. This chain links TRBV7-6 with TRBJ1-2; D ambiguous. Germline values: CDR1 SGHVS, CDR2 FNYEAQ. The CDR3 runs to 14 residues. With 1 base removed from V and 6 bases from J, the gap between germline ends came to 12 bases.

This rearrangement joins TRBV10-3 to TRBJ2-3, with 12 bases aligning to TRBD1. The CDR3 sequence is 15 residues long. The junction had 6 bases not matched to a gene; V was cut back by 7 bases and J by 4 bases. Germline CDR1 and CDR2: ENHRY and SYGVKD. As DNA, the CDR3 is TGTGCCATCATGCCCGGGACAGGGGGCGCAGATACGCAGTATTTT. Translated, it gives CAIMPGTGGADTQYF.